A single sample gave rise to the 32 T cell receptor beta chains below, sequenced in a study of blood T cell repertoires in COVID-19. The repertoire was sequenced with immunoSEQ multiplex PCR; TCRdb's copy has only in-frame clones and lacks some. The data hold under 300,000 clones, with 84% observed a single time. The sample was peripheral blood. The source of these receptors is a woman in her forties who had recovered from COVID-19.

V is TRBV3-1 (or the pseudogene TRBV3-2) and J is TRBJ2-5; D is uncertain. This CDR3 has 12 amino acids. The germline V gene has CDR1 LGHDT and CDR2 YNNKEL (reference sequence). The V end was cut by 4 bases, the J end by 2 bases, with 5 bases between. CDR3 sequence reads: CASSPQQETQYF. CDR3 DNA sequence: TGTGCCAGCAGCCCACAACAAGAGACCCAGTACTTC.

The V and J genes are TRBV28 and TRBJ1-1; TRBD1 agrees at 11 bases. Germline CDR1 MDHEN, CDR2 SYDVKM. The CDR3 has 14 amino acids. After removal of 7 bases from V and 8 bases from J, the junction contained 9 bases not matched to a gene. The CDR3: CASKDRGRVPEAFF. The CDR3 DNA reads TGTGCCAGCAAGGACAGGGGGCGCGTTCCGGAAGCTTTCTTT.

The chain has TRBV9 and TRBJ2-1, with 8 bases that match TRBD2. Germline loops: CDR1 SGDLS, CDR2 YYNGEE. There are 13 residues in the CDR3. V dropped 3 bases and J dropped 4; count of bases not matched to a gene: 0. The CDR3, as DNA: TGTGCCAGCAGCGCGGGGGGGTACAATGAGCAGTTCTTC. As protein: CASSAGGYNEQFF.

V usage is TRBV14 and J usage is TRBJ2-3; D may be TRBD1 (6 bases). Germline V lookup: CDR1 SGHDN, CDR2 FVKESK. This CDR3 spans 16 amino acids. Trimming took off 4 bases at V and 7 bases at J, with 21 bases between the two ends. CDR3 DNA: TGTGCCAGCAGCCTTCTCGACAGGTTCGGTTTGTATACGCAGTATTTT. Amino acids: CASSLLDRFGLYTQYF.

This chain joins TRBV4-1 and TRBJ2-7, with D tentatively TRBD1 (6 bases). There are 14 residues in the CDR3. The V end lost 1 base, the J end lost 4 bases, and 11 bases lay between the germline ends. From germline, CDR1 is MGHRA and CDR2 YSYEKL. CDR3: CASSQGQDIYEQYF. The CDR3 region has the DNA TGCGCCAGCAGCCAAGGACAGGACATTTACGAGCAGTACTTC.

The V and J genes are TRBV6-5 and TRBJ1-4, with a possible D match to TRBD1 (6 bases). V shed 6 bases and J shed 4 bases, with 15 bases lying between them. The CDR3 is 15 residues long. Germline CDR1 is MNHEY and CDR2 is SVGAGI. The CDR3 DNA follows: TGTGCCAGCAGCTCTACCCTGGACAGTAATGAAAAACTGTTTTTT. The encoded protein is CASSSTLDSNEKLFF.

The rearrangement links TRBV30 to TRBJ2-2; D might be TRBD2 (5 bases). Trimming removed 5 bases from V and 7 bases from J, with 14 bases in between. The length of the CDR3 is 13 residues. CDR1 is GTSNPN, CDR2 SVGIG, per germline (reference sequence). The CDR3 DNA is TGTGCCTGGGAGCGGTTTAGAGGCGGGGAGCTGTTTTTT. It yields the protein CAWERFRGGELFF. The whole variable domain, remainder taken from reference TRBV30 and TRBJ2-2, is SQTIHQWPATLVQPVGSPLSLECTVEGTSNPNLYWYRQAAGRGLQLLFYSVGIGQISSEVPQNLSASRPQDRQFILSSKKLLLSDSGFYLCAWERFRGGELFFGEGSRLTVL.

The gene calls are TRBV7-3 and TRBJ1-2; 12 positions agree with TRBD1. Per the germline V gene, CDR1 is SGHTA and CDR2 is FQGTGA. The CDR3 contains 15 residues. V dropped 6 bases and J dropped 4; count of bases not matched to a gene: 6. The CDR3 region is CASSQGTGGPYGYTF. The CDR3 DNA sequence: TGTGCCAGCAGTCAAGGGACAGGGGGCCCCTATGGCTACACCTTC.

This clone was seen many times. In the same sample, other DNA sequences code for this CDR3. DNA for the CDR3: TGTGCCAGTAGTCGTCAGGGGGCGCGGGAGACCCAGTACTTC. This gives the protein CASSRQGARETQYF. V is TRBV19 and J is TRBJ2-5; 8 bases are shared with TRBD1. Looked up from germline, CDR1 is LNHDA and CDR2 is SQIVND (reference sequence). J gave up 5 bases and V 5 bases, and 7 bases lay outside the gene matches. This CDR3 is 14 amino acids long.

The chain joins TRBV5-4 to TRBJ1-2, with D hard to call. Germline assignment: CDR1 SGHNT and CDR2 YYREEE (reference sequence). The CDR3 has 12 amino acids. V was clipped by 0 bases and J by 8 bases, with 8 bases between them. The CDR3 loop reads CASSLVGSGYTF. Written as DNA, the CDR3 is TGTGCCAGCAGCTTGGTAGGGAGCGGCTACACCTTC.

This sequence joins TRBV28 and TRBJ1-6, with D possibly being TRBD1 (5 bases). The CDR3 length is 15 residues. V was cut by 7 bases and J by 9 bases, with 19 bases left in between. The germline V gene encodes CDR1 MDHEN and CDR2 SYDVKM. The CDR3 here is CASNPAQGIGSPLHF. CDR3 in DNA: TGTGCCAGCAACCCCGCCCAGGGCATCGGTTCACCCCTCCACTTT.

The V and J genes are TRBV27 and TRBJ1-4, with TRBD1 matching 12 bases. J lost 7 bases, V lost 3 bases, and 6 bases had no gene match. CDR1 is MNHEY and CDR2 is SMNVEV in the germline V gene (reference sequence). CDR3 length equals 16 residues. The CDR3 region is CASSFHGTGGIEKLFF. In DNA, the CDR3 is TGTGCCAGCAGTTTCCACGGGACAGGGGGCATTGAAAAACTGTTTTTT.

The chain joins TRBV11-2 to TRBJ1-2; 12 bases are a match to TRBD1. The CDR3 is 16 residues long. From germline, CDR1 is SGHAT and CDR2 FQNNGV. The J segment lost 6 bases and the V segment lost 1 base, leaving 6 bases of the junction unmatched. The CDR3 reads CASSLGDRGRRNGYTF. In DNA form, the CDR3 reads TGTGCCAGCAGCTTAGGGGACAGGGGGCGCCGAAATGGCTACACCTTC.

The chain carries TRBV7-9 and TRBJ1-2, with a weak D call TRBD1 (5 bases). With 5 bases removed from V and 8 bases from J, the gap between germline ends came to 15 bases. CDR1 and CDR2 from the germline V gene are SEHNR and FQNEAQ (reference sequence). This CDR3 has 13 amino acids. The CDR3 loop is CASSPQGPWGYTF. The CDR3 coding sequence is TGTGCCAGCAGCCCTCAGGGCCCTTGGGGCTACACCTTC.

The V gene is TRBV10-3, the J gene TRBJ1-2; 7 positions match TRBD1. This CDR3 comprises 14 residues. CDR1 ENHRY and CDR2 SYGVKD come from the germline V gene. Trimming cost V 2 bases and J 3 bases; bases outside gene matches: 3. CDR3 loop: CAISEARGDYGYTF. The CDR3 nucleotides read TGTGCCATCAGTGAGGCCAGGGGGGACTATGGCTACACCTTC.

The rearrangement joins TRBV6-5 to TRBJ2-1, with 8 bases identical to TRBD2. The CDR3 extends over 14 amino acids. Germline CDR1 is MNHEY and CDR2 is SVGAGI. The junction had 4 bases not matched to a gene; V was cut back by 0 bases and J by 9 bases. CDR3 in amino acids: CASSYSRGALEQFF. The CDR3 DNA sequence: TGTGCCAGCAGTTACTCGCGGGGGGCGCTTGAGCAGTTCTTC.

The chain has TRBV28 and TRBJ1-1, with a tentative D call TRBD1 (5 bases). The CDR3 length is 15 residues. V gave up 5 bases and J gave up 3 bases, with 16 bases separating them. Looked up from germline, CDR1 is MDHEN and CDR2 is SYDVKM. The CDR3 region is CASSPLEGGDTEAFF. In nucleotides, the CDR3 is TGTGCCAGCAGTCCCTTGGAAGGAGGGGACACTGAAGCTTTCTTT.

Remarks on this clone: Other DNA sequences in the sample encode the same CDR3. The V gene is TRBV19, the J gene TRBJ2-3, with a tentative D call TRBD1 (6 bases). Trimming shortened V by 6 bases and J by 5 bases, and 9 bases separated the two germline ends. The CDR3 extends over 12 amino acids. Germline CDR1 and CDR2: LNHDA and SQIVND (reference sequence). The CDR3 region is CASRPTGDTQYF. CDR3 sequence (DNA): TGTGCCAGTAGGCCGACAGGAGATACGCAGTATTTT.

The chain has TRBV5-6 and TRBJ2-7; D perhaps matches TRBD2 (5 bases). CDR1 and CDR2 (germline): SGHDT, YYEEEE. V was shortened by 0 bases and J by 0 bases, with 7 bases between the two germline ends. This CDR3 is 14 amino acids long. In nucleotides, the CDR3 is TGTGCCAGCAGCTTGGTTGGGAGCTCCTACGAGCAGTACTTC. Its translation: CASSLVGSSYEQYF.

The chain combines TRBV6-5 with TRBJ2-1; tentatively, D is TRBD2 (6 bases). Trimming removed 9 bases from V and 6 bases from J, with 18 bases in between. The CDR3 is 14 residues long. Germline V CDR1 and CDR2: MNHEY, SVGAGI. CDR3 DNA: TGTGCCAGTCCCCGCGACGGGGGAGTCAATGAGCAGTTCTTC. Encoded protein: CASPRDGGVNEQFF.

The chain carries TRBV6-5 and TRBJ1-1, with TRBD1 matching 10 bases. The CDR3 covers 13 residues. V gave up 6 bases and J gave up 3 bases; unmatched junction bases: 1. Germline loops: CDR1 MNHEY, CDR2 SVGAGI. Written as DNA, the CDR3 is TGTGCCAGCAGCGGGACAGGGGACACTGAAGCTTTCTTT. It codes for CASSGTGDTEAFF.

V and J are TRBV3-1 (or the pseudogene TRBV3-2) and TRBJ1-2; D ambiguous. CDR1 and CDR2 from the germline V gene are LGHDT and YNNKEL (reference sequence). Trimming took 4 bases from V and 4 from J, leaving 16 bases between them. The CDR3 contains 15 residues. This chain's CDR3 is CASSPSFRGSYGYTF. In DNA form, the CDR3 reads TGTGCCAGCAGCCCCTCATTCCGGGGAAGCTATGGCTACACCTTC.

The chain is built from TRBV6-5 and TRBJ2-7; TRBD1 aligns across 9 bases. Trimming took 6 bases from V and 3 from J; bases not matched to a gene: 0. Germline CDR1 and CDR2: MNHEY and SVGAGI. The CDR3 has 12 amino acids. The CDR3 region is CASRTGGYEQYF. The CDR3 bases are TGTGCCAGCAGGACAGGGGGCTACGAGCAGTACTTC.

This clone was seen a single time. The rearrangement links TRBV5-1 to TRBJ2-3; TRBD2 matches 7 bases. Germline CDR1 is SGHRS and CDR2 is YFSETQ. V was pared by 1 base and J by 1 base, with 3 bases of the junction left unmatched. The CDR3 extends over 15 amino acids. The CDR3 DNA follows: TGCGCCAGCAGCTTGAGCCTAGCGGGCACAGATACGCAGTATTTT. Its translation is CASSLSLAGTDTQYF.

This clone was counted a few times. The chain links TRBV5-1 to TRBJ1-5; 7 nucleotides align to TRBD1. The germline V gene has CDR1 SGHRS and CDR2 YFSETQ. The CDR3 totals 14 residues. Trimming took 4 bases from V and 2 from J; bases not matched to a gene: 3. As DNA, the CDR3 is TGCGCCAGCAGCGGGGGGACAGGCAATCAGCCCCAGCATTTT. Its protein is CASSGGTGNQPQHF.

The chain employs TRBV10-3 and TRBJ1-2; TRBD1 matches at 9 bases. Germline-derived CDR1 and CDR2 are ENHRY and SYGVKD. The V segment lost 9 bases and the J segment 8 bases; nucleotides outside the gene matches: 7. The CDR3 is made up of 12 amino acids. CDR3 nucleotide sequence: TGTGCCATGCTCGACAGGGGGGGCGGCTACACCTTC. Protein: CAMLDRGGGYTF.

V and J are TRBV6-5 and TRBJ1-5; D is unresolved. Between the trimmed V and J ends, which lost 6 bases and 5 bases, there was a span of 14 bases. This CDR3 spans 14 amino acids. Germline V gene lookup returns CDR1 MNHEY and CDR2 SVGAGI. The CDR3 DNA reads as TGTGCCAGCAGGCCCCGGAGTCCTGATCAGCCCCAGCATTTT. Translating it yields CASRPRSPDQPQHF.

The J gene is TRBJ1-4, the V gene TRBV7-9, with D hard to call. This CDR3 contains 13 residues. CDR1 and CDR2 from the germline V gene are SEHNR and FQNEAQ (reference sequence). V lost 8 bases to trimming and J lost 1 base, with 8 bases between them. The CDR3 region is CASLGKTNEKLFF. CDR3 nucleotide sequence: TGTGCCAGCCTCGGGAAAACTAATGAAAAACTGTTTTTT.

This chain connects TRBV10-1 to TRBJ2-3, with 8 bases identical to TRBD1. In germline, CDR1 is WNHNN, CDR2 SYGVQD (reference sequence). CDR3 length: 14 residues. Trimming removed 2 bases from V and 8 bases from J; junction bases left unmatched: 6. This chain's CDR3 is CASSEGQGGSTQYF. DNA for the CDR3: TGCGCCAGCAGTGAGGGACAGGGTGGGAGTACGCAGTATTTT.

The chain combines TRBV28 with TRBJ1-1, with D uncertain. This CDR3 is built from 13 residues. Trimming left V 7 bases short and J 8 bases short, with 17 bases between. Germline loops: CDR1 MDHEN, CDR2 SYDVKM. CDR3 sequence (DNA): TGTGCCAGCACCCTGACTTCCAGAATCGAAGCTTTCTTT. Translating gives CASTLTSRIEAFF.

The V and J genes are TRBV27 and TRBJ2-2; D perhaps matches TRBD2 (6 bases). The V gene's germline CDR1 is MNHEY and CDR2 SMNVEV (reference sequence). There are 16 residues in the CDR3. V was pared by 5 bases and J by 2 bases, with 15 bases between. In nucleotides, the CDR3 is TGTGCCAGCAGTGACGGGACTGACCTTAACACCGGGGAGCTGTTTTTT. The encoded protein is CASSDGTDLNTGELFF.

The DNA for the CDR3 is TGTGCCTGGAGTGTGCGGGCAGGGGTATTTTCACCCCTCCACTTT. This gives the protein CAWSVRAGVFSPLHF. The chain joins TRBV30 to TRBJ1-6, with D maybe TRBD1 (6 bases). Per germline, CDR1 GTSNPN and CDR2 SVGIG (reference sequence). This CDR3 is built from 15 residues. Trimming shortened V by 0 bases and J by 9 bases, and 15 bases separated the two germline ends.